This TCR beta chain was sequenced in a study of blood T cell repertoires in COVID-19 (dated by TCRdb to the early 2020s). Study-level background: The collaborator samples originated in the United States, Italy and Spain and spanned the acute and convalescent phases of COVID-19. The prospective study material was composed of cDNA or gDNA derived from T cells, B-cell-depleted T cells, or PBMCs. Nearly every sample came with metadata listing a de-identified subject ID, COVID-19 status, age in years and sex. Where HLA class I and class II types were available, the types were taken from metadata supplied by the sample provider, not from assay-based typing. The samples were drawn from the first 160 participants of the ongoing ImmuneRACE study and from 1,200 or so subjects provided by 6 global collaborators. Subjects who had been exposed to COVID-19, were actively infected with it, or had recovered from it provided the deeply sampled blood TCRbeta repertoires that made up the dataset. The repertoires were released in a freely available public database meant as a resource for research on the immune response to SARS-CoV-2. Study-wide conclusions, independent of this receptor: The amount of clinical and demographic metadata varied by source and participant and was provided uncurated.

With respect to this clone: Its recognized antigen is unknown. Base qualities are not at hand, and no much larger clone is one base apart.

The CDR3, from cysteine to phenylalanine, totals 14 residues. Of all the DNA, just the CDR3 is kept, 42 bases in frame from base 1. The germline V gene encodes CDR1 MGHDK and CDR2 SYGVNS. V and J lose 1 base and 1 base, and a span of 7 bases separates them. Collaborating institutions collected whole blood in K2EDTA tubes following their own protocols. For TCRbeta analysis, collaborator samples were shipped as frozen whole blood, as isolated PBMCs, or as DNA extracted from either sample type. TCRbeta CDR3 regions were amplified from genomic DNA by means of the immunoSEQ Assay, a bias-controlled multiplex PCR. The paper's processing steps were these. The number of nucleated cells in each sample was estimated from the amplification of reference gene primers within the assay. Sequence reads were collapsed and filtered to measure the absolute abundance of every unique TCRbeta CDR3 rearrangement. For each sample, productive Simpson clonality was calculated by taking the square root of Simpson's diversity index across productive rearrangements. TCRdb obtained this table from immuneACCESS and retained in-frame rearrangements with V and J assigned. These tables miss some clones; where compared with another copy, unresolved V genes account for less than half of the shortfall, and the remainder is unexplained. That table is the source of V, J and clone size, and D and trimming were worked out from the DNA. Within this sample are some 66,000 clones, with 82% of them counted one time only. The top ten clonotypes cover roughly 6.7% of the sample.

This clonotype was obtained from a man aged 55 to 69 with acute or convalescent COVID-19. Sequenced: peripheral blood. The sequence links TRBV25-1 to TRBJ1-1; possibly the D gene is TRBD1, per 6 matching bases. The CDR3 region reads CASSEWTANTEAFF. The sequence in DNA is TGTGCCAGCAGTGAATGGACAGCGAACACTGAAGCTTTCTTT.